The source of this T cell receptor (beta chain) is a study of cytomegalovirus exposure and HLA in healthy donors. General observations from the study: Later work showed greater clonal expansion in HLA-associated TCR beta chains than in equally common others. Accounts indicate the classifier identified cytomegalovirus status with strong specificity and sensitivity.

This clone was observed a single time. What it recognizes is unknown. When sampled, the donors appeared nominally healthy, though they likely had unrecorded immune exposures. With 60 Vbeta and 13 Jbeta primers, the PCR was carried out. The method was immunoSEQ multiplex PCR; TCRdb's version includes in-frame clones alone and lacks a portion of them. Of about 170,000 clones in the sample, around 76% were seen once. V was clipped by 6 bases and J by 3 bases, with 11 bases between them. CDR1 is SNHLY, CDR2 FYNNEI, per germline. The CDR3 runs to 13 residues. The sequencing input was PBMCs. The TCR originated in a woman between 25 and 40 years old in good health and CMV-seropositive. The gene calls are TRBV2 and TRBJ1-2; TRBD1 might be the D (6 bases). CDR3 coding DNA: TGTGCCAGCAGAAAAGAGGGGGACTATGGCTACACCTTC. Residues: CASRKEGDYGYTF.